A selection of T cell receptor beta chains follows, all from one sample in a study of beta chain features in type 1 diabetes. The repertoire was sequenced with immunoSEQ multiplex PCR; TCRdb's copy has only in-frame clones and lacks some. Among 500,000 to 650,000 clones listed, 9.5% to 15% were seen once. The material sequenced was naive CD4+ T cells from blood. The receptors were gathered from a man aged 25 to 40 with type 1 diabetes. Both conserved end residues are part of each CDR3. D genes are given only for firm matches.

TRBJ2-3 | TRBV18 | NA | CASFGGATDTQYF
TRBJ2-5 | TRBV2 | NA | CASGETQYF
TRBJ2-1 | TRBV19 | NA | CASSIGAGRREQFF
TRBJ1-2 | TRBV27 | NA | CASSFQGGNYGYTF
TRBJ2-5 | TRBV19 | NA | CASRGDFEGETQYF
TRBJ1-5 | TRBV19 | TRBD1 | CASGDRGNQPQHF
TRBJ2-7 | TRBV14 | TRBD1 | CASSPVWTGGDEQYF
TRBJ1-2 | TRBV5-6 | NA | CASSFLGQGHQSIYGYTF
TRBJ2-7 | TRBV7-2 | NA | CASSFRGDGPYEQYF
TRBJ2-3 | TRBV7-2 | NA | CASSLSPGGTDTQYF
TRBJ2-2 | TRBV15 | NA | CATGVGGELFF
TRBJ2-5 | TRBV13 | TRBD1 | CASSSVDRAGETQYF
TRBJ1-5 | TRBV19 | TRBD1 | CASTRFRGQVVQPQHF
TRBJ1-6 | TRBV29-1 | TRBD1 | CSVGGPGQDSPLHF
TRBJ2-7 | TRBV10-3 | TRBD1 | CASVRDRGSYEQYF
TRBJ2-5 | TRBV11-2 | NA | CASSLGGRKDQYF
TRBJ1-4 | TRBV6-1 | NA | CASVAGQATNEKLFF
TRBJ2-5 | TRBV5-1 | TRBD1 | CASSLASGGGQETQYF
TRBJ1-2 | TRBV29-1 | NA | CSVFPNPGYYGYTF
TRBJ1-5 | TRBV19 | NA | CASSMRGDLYNQPQHF
TRBJ1-1 | TRBV12-5 | NA | CASGLEPNTEAFF
TRBJ2-7 | TRBV15 | NA | CATSRDRRGTNEQYF
TRBJ2-3 | TRBV6-5 | TRBD2 | CASGPSGGAQDTQYF
TRBJ2-7 | TRBV6-1 | NA | CASSDAVRYYEQYF
TRBJ2-7 | TRBV7-6 | NA | CASSLDLGRGAYEQYF
TRBJ1-4 | TRBV7-2 | NA | CASSRRRATNEKLFF
TRBJ2-7 | TRBV7-9 | NA | CASSLSPGLLGYEQYF
TRBJ1-5 | TRBV19 | NA | CASSIRWNNQPQHF
TRBJ2-5 | TRBV4-2 | TRBD1 | CASSLTGEQETQYF
TRBJ2-2 | TRBV2 | NA | CASSQRTNTGELFF
TRBJ2-7 | TRBV11-2 | NA | CASFSRTTSSYEQYF
TRBJ2-3 | TRBV7-2 | NA | CASSLPPIDTQYF
TRBJ2-5 | TRBV29-1 | NA | CSVSGHQETQYF
TRBJ1-4 | TRBV19 | TRBD1 | CASSVQGAFEKLFF
TRBJ2-5 | TRBV28 | TRBD2 | CASSLMSRGSGETQYF
TRBJ2-3 | TRBV7-3 | NA | CASSLLDGAGRTDTQYF
TRBJ1-2 | TRBV18 | NA | CASSPGGSYGYTF
TRBJ2-7 | TRBV5-1 | TRBD2 | CASSIGGGSYEQYF
TRBJ2-7 | TRBV7-2 | NA | CASSPALRSYEQYF
TRBJ1-3 | TRBV7-2 | TRBD1 | CASSRTGDPGNTIYF
TRBJ2-1 | TRBV25-1 | TRBD2 | CASSEALAGEKQFF
TRBJ2-5 | TRBV5-1 | TRBD1 | CASSSGQGAGETQYF
TRBJ2-5 | TRBV19 | NA | CASSTTGIWETQYF
TRBJ1-5 | TRBV6-1 | NA | CASSDRGFNQPQHF
TRBJ2-3 | TRBV9 | TRBD2 | CASSVGTSGGPDTQYF
TRBJ1-2 | TRBV7-2 | NA | CASSLGAQVVYGYTF
TRBJ2-6 | TRBV9 | NA | CASSRSGAVGSGANVLTF
TRBJ2-7 | TRBV30 | TRBD1 | CASDRGPGEQYF
TRBJ2-5 | TRBV9 | NA | CASSRTEQETQYF
TRBJ2-7 | TRBV18 | TRBD1 | CASSPGTGDEQYF
TRBJ1-2 | TRBV5-8 | NA | CASSYTGPLNYGYTF
TRBJ2-7 | TRBV18 | NA | CASSPRQMGEQYF
TRBJ2-3 | TRBV7-9 | NA | CASSLGISTDTQYF
TRBJ2-5 | TRBV6-5 | NA | CASRPTGGRETQYF
TRBJ2-3 | TRBV9 | NA | CASSVGNIGGVGADTQYF
TRBJ2-5 | TRBV11-2 | TRBD1 | CASSLGTGQETQYF
TRBJ2-1 | TRBV5-1 | TRBD1 | CASSAGQGKSSYNEQFF
TRBJ2-7 | TRBV28 | NA | CASSVPEISYEQYF
TRBJ2-3 | TRBV9 | NA | CASSVRGATDTQYF